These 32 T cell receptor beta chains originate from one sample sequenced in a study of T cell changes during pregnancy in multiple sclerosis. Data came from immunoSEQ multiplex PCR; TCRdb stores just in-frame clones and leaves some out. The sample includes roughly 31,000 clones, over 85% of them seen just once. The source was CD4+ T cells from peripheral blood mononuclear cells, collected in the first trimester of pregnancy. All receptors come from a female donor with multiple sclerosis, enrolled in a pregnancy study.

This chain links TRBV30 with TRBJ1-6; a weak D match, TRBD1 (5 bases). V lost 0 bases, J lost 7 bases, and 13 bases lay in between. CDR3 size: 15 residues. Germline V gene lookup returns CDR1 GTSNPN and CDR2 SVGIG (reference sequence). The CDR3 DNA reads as TGTGCCTGGAGTGTACTGGGGGGGGGAAATTCACCCCTCCACTTT. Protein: CAWSVLGGGNSPLHF.

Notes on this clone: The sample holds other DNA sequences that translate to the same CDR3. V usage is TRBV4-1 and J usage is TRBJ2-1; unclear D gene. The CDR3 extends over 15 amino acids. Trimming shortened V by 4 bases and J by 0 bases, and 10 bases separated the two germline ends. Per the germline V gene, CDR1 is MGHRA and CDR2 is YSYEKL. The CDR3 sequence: CASSRGSYSYNEQFF. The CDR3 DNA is TGCGCCAGCAGCCGTGGCTCATACTCCTACAATGAGCAGTTCTTC.

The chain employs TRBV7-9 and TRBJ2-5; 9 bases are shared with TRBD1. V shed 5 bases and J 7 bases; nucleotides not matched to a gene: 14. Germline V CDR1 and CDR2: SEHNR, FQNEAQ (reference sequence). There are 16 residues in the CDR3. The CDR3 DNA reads TGTGCCAGCAGCCCATACCGGGACAGGGAAGGGGTGACCCAGTACTTC. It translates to CASSPYRDREGVTQYF.

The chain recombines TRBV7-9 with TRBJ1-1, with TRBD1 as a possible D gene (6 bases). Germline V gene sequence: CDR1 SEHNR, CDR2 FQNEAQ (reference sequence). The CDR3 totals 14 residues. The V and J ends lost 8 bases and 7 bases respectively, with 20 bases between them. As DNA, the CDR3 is TGTGCCAGCGAATCTTCCCGGGACAACTATGAAGCTTTCTTT. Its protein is CASESSRDNYEAFF.

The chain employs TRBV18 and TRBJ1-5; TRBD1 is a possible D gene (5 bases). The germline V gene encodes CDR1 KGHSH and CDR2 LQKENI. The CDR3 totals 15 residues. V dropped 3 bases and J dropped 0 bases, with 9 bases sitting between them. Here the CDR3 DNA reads TGTGCCAGCTCACCGGCAGGGAATAGCAATCAGCCCCAGCATTTT. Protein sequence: CASSPAGNSNQPQHF.

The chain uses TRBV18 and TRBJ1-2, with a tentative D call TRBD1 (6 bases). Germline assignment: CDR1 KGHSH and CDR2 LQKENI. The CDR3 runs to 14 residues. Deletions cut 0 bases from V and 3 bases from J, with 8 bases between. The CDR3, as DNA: TGTGCCAGCTCACCACCGGGGGCAGACTATGGCTACACCTTC. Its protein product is CASSPPGADYGYTF. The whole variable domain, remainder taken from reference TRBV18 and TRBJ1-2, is NAGVMQNPRHLVRRRGQEARLRCSPMKGHSHVYWYRQLPEEGLKFMVYLQKENIIDESGMPKERFSAEFPKEGPSILRIQQVVRGDSAAYFCASSPPGADYGYTFGSGTRLTVV.

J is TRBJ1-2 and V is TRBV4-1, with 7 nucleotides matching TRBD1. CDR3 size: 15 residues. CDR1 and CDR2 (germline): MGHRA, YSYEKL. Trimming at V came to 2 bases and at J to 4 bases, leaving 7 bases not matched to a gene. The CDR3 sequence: CASSQPIRDSYGYTF. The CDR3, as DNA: TGCGCCAGCAGCCAACCTATCCGGGACAGCTATGGCTACACCTTC.

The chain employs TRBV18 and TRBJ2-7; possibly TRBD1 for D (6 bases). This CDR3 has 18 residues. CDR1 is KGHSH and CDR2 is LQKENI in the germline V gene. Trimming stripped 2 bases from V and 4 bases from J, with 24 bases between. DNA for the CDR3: TGTGCCAGCTCACCAGGAGGCGTGGGGGCAGGGGAGATATACGAGCAGTACTTC. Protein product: CASSPGGVGAGEIYEQYF. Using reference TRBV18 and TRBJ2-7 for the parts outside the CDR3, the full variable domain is NAGVMQNPRHLVRRRGQEARLRCSPMKGHSHVYWYRQLPEEGLKFMVYLQKENIIDESGMPKERFSAEFPKEGPSILRIQQVVRGDSAAYFCASSPGGVGAGEIYEQYFGPGTRLTVT.

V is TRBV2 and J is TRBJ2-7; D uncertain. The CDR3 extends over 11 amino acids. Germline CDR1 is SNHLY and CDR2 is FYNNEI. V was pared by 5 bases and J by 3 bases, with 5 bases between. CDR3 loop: CASSPGYEQYF. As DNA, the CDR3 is TGTGCCAGCAGTCCAGGCTACGAGCAGTACTTC.

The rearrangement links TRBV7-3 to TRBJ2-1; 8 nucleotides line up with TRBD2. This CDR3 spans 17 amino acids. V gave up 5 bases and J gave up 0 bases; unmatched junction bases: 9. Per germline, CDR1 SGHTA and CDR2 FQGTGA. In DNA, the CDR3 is TGTGCCAGCAGCCCCGCGGAAGCGGGAGCCTCCTACAATGAGCAGTTCTTC. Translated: CASSPAEAGASYNEQFF.

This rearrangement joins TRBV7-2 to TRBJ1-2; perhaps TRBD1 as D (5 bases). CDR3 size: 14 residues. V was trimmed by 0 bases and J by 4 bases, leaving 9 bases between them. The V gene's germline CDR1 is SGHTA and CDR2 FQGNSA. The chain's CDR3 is CASSLAHTGYGYTF. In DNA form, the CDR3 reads TGTGCCAGCAGCTTAGCGCACACAGGCTATGGCTACACCTTC.

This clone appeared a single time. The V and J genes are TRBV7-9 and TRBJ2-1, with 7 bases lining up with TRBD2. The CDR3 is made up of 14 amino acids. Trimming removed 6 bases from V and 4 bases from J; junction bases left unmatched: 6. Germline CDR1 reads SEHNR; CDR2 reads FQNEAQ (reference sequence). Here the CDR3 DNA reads TGTGCCAGCAGTCCTAGCGGTGGGTACAATGAGCAGTTCTTC. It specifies CASSPSGGYNEQFF.

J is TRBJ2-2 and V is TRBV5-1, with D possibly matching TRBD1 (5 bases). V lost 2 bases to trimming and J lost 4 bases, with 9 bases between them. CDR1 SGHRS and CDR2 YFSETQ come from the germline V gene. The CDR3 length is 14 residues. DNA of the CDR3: TGCGCCAGCAGCTTCCAGGGATCCACCGGGGAGCTGTTTTTT. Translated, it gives CASSFQGSTGELFF.

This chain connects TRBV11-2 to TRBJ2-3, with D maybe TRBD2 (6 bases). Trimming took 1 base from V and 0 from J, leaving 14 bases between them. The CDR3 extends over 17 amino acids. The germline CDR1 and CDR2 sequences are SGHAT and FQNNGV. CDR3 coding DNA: TGTGCCAGCAGCTTAGGCCATACTAGCCCCAGCACAGATACGCAGTATTTT. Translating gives CASSLGHTSPSTDTQYF.

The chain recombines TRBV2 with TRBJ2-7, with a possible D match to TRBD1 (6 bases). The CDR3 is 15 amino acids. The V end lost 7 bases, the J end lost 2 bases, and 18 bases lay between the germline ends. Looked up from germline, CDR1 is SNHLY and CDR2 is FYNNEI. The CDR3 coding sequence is TGTGCCAGCACCGAAAGGACAGTCCTGGCCTACGAGCAGTACTTC. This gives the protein CASTERTVLAYEQYF.

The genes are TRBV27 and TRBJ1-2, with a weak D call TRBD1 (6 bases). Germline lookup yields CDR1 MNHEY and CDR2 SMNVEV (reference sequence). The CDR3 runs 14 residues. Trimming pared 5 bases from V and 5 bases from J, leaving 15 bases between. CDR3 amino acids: CASSPTGLEYGYTF. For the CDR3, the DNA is TGTGCCAGCAGTCCTACAGGGCTTGAGTATGGCTACACCTTC.

The CDR3 DNA follows: TGTGCCAGCTCACCCTTAGACCGGGGGGGCCGGGGGTACAATGAGCAGTTCTTC. Translating it yields CASSPLDRGGRGYNEQFF. The chain links TRBV18 to TRBJ2-1; 8 bases fit TRBD2. V gave up 3 bases and J gave up 4 bases; unmatched junction bases: 14. Germline V gene data show CDR1 as KGHSH and CDR2 as LQKENI. There are 18 residues in the CDR3.

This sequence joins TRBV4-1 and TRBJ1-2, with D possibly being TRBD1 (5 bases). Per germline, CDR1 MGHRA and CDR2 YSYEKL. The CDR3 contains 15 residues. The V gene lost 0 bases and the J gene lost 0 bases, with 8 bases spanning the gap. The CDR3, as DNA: TGCGCCAGCAGCCAAGAGGCCAGGGCTAACTATGGCTACACCTTC. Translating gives CASSQEARANYGYTF.

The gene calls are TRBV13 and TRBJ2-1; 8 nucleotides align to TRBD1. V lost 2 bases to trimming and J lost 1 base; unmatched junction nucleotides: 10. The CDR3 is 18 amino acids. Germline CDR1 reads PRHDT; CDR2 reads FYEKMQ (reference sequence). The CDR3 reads CASSLTRDRWRSYNEQFF. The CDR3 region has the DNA TGTGCCAGCAGCTTAACGAGGGACAGGTGGAGGTCCTACAATGAGCAGTTCTTC.

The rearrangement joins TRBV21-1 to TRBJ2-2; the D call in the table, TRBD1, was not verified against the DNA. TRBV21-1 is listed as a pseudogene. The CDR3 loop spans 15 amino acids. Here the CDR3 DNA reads TGTGCCAGCAGCAAAAAGGGGCCTAGAAACGGGGAGCTGTTTTTT. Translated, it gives CASSKKGPRNGELFF.

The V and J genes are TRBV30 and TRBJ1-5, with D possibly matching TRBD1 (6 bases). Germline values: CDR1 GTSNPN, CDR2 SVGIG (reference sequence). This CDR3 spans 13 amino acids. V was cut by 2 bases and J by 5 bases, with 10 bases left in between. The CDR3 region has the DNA TGTGCCTGGAGTCCACAGGGAGATCAGCCCCAGCATTTT. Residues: CAWSPQGDQPQHF. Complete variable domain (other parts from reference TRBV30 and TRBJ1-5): SQTIHQWPATLVQPVGSPLSLECTVEGTSNPNLYWYRQAAGRGLQLLFYSVGIGQISSEVPQNLSASRPQDRQFILSSKKLLLSDSGFYLCAWSPQGDQPQHFGDGTRLSIL.

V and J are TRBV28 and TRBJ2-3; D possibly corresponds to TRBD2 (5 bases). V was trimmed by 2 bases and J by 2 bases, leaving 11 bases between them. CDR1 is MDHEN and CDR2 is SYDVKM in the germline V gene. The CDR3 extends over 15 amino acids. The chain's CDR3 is CASSLRGYSTDTQYF. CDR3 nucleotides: TGTGCCAGCAGTTTACGGGGTTACTCCACAGATACGCAGTATTTT.

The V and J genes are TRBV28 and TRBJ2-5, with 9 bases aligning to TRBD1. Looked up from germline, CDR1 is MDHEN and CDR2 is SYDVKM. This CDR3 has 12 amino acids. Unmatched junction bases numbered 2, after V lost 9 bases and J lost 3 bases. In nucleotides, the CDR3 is TGTGCCAGTTGGACAGGGGAAGAGACCCAGTACTTC. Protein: CASWTGEETQYF.

CDR3 DNA sequence: TGTGCCAGCACCTTGGGTCCTAGCGGGGGGCAGAATGAGCAGTTCTTC. Translated, it gives CASTLGPSGGQNEQFF. The chain joins TRBV27 to TRBJ2-1, with 11 positions matching TRBD2. Trimming removed 7 bases from V and 7 bases from J; junction bases left unmatched: 12. The CDR3 totals 16 residues. Germline-derived CDR1 and CDR2 are MNHEY and SMNVEV (reference sequence).

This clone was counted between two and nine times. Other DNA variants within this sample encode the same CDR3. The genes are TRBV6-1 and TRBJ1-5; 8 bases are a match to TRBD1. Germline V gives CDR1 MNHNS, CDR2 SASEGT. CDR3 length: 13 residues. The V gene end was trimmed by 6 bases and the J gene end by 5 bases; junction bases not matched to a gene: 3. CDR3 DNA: TGTGCCAGCAGCGCACAGGGGGATCAGCCCCAGCATTTT. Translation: CASSAQGDQPQHF.

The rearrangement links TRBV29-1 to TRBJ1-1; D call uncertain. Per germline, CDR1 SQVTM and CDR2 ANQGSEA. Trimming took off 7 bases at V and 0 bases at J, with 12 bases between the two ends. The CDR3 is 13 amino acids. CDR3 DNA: TGCAGCGCCTCTATCTCCTTGAACACTGAAGCTTTCTTT. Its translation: CSASISLNTEAFF. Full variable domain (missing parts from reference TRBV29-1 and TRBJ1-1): SAVISQKPSRDICQRGTSLTIQCQVDSQVTMMFWYRQQPGQSLTLIATANQGSEATYESGFVIDKFPISRPNLTFSTLTVSNMSPEDSSIYLCSASISLNTEAFFGQGTRLTVV.

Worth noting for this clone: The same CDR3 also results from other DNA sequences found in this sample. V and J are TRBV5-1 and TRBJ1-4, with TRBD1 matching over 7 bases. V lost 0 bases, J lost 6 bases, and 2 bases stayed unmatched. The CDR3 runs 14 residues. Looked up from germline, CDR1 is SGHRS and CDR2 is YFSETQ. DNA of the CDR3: TGCGCCAGCAGCTTGGGACAGGGAGATGAAAAACTGTTTTTT. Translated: CASSLGQGDEKLFF.

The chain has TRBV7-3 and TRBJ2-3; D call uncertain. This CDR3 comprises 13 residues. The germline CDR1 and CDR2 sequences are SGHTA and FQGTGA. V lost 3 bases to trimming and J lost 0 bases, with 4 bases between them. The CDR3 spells CASSFSSTDTQYF. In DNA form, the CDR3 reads TGTGCCAGCAGCTTCTCTAGCACAGATACGCAGTATTTT.

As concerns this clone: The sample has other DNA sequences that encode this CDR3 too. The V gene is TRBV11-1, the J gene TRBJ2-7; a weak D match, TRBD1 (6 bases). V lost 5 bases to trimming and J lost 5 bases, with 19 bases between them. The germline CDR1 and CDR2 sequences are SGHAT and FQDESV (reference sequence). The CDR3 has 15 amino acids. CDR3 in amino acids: CASSPIAGTSNEQYF. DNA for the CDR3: TGTGCCAGCAGCCCAATCGCCGGGACAAGTAACGAGCAGTACTTC. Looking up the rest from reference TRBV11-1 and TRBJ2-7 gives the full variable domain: EAEVAQSPRYKITEKSQAVAFWCDPISGHATLYWYRQILGQGPELLVQFQDESVVDDSQLPKDRFSAERLKGVDSTLKIQPAELGDSAMYLCASSPIAGTSNEQYFGPGTRLTVT.

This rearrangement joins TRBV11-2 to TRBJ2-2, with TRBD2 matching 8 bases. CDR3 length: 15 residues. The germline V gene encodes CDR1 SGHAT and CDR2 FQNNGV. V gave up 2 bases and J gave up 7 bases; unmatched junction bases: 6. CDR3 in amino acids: CASSLFGGDDGELFF. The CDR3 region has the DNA TGTGCCAGCAGCTTATTCGGGGGGGATGACGGGGAGCTGTTTTTT.

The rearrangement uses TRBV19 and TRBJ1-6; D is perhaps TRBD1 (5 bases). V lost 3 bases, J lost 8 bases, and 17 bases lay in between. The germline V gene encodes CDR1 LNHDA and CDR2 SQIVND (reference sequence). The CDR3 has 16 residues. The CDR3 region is CASSISAAGEDSPLHF. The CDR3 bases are TGTGCCAGTAGTATTTCCGCCGCGGGGGAGGATTCACCCCTCCACTTT.

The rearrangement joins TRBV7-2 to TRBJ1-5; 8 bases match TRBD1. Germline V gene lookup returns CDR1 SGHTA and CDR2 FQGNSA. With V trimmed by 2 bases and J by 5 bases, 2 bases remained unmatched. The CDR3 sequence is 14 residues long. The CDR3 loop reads CASSLIQGDQPQHF. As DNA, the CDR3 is TGTGCCAGCAGCTTAATACAGGGGGATCAGCCCCAGCATTTT. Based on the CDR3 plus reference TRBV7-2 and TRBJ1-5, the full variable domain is GAGVSQSPSNKVTEKGKDVELRCDPISGHTALYWYRQSLGQGLEFLIYFQGNSAPDKSGLPSDRFSAERTGGSVSTLTIQRTQQEDSAVYLCASSLIQGDQPQHFGDGTRLSIL.